This TCR beta chain stems from a study of cytomegalovirus exposure and HLA in healthy donors. J gave up 3 bases and V 1 base, and 6 bases lay outside the gene matches. The CDR3 is 16 amino acids. Germline CDR1 SGHVS, CDR2 FQNEAQ. Comment on this clone: No antigen is known for it.

Study outcomes and limitations: Overall, roughly 170 TCR beta chains were annotated as cytomegalovirus-associated. Later, an analysis found that TCR clusters from the first cohort tended to co-occur in the roughly 120 validation repertoires. Reportedly, diagnosis of cytomegalovirus status by the classifier showed high specificity and sensitivity.

TCRdb keeps only in-frame clones here, not all; method: immunoSEQ multiplex PCR. The data show 150,000 to 200,000 clones, with approximately 89% seen just once and roughly 2.6% held by the top ten. The gene calls are TRBV7-8 and TRBJ2-7; 10 bases line up with TRBD1. What was sequenced was PBMCs. This sequence was found in a man aged 18 to 30 in good health and CMV-seropositive. DNA of the CDR3: TGTGCCAGCAGCTTAGGTCAGCGGACAGGGGGCTACGAGCAGTACTTC. Protein: CASSLGQRTGGYEQYF.